The 23 T cell receptor beta chains below come from one sample, sequenced in a study of cytomegalovirus exposure and HLA in healthy donors. The PCR had 60 Vbeta and 13 Jbeta primers. The repertoire was sequenced with immunoSEQ multiplex PCR; TCRdb's copy has only in-frame clones and lacks some. Across about 96,000 clones, the top ten clones capture roughly 3.4% of the sample. The material sequenced was PBMCs. Source of these receptors: a woman in her thirties in good health and CMV-seronegative.

J is TRBJ2-3 and V is TRBV6-5; perhaps TRBD1 as D (5 bases). Trimming left V 5 bases short and J 5 bases short, with 5 bases between. Germline V CDR1 and CDR2: MNHEY, SVGAGI. The CDR3 length is 11 residues. CDR3 region: CASSRGDTQYF. The CDR3 DNA reads TGTGCCAGCAGTAGGGGAGATACGCAGTATTTT.

The gene calls are TRBV19 and TRBJ1-5; tentative D call: TRBD1 (6 bases). This CDR3 region has 16 residues. CDR1 LNHDA and CDR2 SQIVND come from the germline V gene (reference sequence). Trimming removed 3 bases from V and 0 bases from J, with 12 bases in between. The CDR3 coding sequence is TGTGCCAGTAGTATGGACAGCTACCATAGCAATCAGCCCCAGCATTTT. Protein: CASSMDSYHSNQPQHF.

The V and J genes are TRBV28 and TRBJ2-2; D gene uncertain. The CDR3 consists of 12 residues. The V gene's germline CDR1 is MDHEN and CDR2 SYDVKM. Trimming took off 3 bases at V and 5 bases at J, with 4 bases between the two ends. The CDR3 spells CASSLTTGELFF. CDR3 nucleotide sequence: TGTGCCAGCAGTTTGACAACCGGGGAGCTGTTTTTT.

The chain has TRBV9 and TRBJ2-5; 13 bases are a match to TRBD2. The germline V gene encodes CDR1 SGDLS and CDR2 YYNGEE. This CDR3 is 19 amino acids long. Trimming at V came to 4 bases and at J to 1 base, leaving 13 bases not matched to a gene. Written as DNA, the CDR3 is TGTGCCAGCAGCAAAGGACTAGCGGGGGAACCTAGCCTCCAAGAGACCCAGTACTTC. This encodes CASSKGLAGEPSLQETQYF.

V is TRBV11-2 and J is TRBJ2-7; 10 bases line up with TRBD1. The V gene end was trimmed by 7 bases and the J gene end by 5 bases; junction bases not matched to a gene: 5. This CDR3 region has 13 residues. The germline gives CDR1 SGHAT, CDR2 FQNNGV. CDR3 protein: CASKDRGRDEQYF. In DNA, the CDR3 is TGTGCCAGCAAAGACAGGGGGCGCGACGAGCAGTACTTC. Drawing the rest from reference TRBV11-2 and TRBJ2-7, the complete variable domain is EAGVAQSPRYKIIEKRQSVAFWCNPISGHATLYWYQQILGQGPKLLIQFQNNGVVDDSQLPKDRFSAERLKGVDSTLKIQPAKLEDSAVYLCASKDRGRDEQYFGPGTRLTVT.

This clone is medium-sized by frequency. The V and J genes are TRBV14 and TRBJ1-4; 10 bases agree with TRBD1. The junction had 9 bases not matched to a gene; V was cut back by 6 bases and J by 8 bases. The CDR3 covers 15 residues. Germline loops: CDR1 SGHDN, CDR2 FVKESK. The CDR3 DNA reads as TGTGCCAGCAGTCTCTGGGACAGGGGCGGGGAAAAACTGTTTTTT. Translating it yields CASSLWDRGGEKLFF. Variable domain in full (rest from reference TRBV14 and TRBJ1-4): EAGVTQFPSHSVIEKGQTVTLRCDPISGHDNLYWYRRVMGKEIKFLLHFVKESKQDESGMPNNRFLAERTGGTYSTLKVQPAELEDSGVYFCASSLWDRGGEKLFFGSGTQLSVL.

The genes are TRBV6-1 and TRBJ2-1, with a weak D call TRBD2 (6 bases). Trimming took off 6 bases at V and 2 bases at J, with 8 bases between the two ends. Germline lookup yields CDR1 MNHNS and CDR2 SASEGT. The CDR3 length is 13 residues. Here the CDR3 DNA reads TGTGCCAGCAGCCCTAGCGCCTACAATGAGCAGTTCTTC. This sequence encodes CASSPSAYNEQFF.

The rearrangement joins TRBV19 to TRBJ1-5, with unresolved D. Germline-derived CDR1 and CDR2 are LNHDA and SQIVND (reference sequence). V dropped 2 bases and J dropped 3 bases, with 11 bases sitting between them. This CDR3 spans 15 amino acids. In DNA, the CDR3 is TGTGCCAGTAGTATAAATCGCGGGTTCAATCAGCCCCAGCATTTT. Encoded protein: CASSINRGFNQPQHF.

The chain has TRBV7-8 and TRBJ1-2; D call uncertain. Germline values: CDR1 SGHVS, CDR2 FQNEAQ. The CDR3 is 15 residues long. Trimming stripped 5 bases from V and 4 bases from J, with 17 bases between. The DNA of the CDR3 is TGTGCCAGCAGCCCCCGCCTTGGGCCCCCCTATGGCTACACCTTC. Encoded protein: CASSPRLGPPYGYTF. Together with reference TRBV7-8 and TRBJ1-2, the CDR3 gives the full variable domain: GAGVSQSPRYKVAKRGQDVALRCDPISGHVSLFWYQQALGQGPEFLTYFQNEAQLDKSGLPSDRFFAERPEGSVSTLKIQRTQQEDSAVYLCASSPRLGPPYGYTFGSGTRLTVV.

This rearrangement joins TRBV7-2 to TRBJ2-1, with 8 bases lining up with TRBD1. This CDR3 spans 15 amino acids. Germline CDR1 SGHTA, CDR2 FQGNSA. Unmatched junction bases numbered 4, after V lost 0 bases and J lost 6 bases. CDR3 sequence reads: CASSLAGQGANEQFF. CDR3 DNA: TGTGCCAGCAGCTTAGCCGGACAGGGTGCCAATGAGCAGTTCTTC.

The chain employs TRBV27 and TRBJ1-2; 8 bases match TRBD1. The V segment lost 4 bases and the J segment 1 base; nucleotides outside the gene matches: 5. CDR1 MNHEY and CDR2 SMNVEV come from the germline V gene (reference sequence). The CDR3 covers 15 residues. The CDR3 loop is CASSYRTGLNYGYTF. CDR3 DNA: TGTGCCAGCAGTTACAGGACAGGGCTTAACTATGGCTACACCTTC.

The V and J genes are TRBV5-6 and TRBJ1-4; 7 bases fit TRBD1. The V gene's germline CDR1 is SGHDT and CDR2 YYEEEE. The CDR3 loop spans 14 amino acids. V lost 5 bases and J lost 4; bases outside the gene matches: 5. CDR3 residues: CASSPRGVNEKLFF. The CDR3, as DNA: TGTGCCAGCAGTCCCAGGGGGGTTAATGAAAAACTGTTTTTT.

The gene calls are TRBV7-3 and TRBJ1-6; D gene unclear. CDR3 length equals 15 residues. V gave up 2 bases and J gave up 10 bases, with 15 bases separating them. CDR1 and CDR2 from the germline V gene are SGHTA and FQGTGA. The DNA of the CDR3 is TGTGCCAGCAGCTTATCGTCGGGAGGAAGCTCACCCCTCCACTTT. Amino acid sequence: CASSLSSGGSSPLHF.

The V gene is TRBV9, the J gene TRBJ2-1; 9 bases are shared with TRBD1. Germline V lookup: CDR1 SGDLS, CDR2 YYNGEE. The CDR3 consists of 15 residues. With V trimmed by 0 bases and J by 7 bases, 5 bases remained unmatched. CDR3 DNA: TGTGCCAGCAGCGTAGGCGGGACAGGGCAGAATGAGCAGTTCTTC. Protein product: CASSVGGTGQNEQFF. Full variable domain (outside the CDR3, taken from reference TRBV9 and TRBJ2-1): DSGVTQTPKHLITATGQRVTLRCSPRSGDLSVYWYQQSLDQGLQFLIQYYNGEERAKGNILERFSAQQFPDLHSELNLSSLELGDSALYFCASSVGGTGQNEQFFGPGTRLTVL.

The chain couples TRBV18 to TRBJ1-5; TRBD1 aligns across 9 bases. Trimming took 6 bases from V and 4 from J; bases not matched to a gene: 4. The CDR3 has 14 amino acids. Germline CDR1 is KGHSH and CDR2 is LQKENI. As DNA, the CDR3 is TGTGCCAGCTCCACTGGACAGGGGAATCAGCCCCAGCATTTT. Its protein product is CASSTGQGNQPQHF.

The chain couples TRBV30 to TRBJ1-5; possible D gene TRBD1, 5 bases. Germline CDR1 is GTSNPN and CDR2 is SVGIG (reference sequence). The CDR3 is 13 amino acids. The V and J ends lost 2 bases and 5 bases respectively, with 10 bases between them. The CDR3 reads CAWSLAGYQPQHF. CDR3 DNA sequence: TGTGCCTGGAGTTTGGCAGGGTATCAGCCCCAGCATTTT.

The J gene is TRBJ2-5, the V gene TRBV7-3; 12 bases are a match to TRBD2. The germline gives CDR1 SGHTA, CDR2 FQGTGA. V lost 5 bases and J lost 5; bases outside the gene matches: 6. The CDR3 covers 15 residues. The CDR3: CASSLGLAGWETQYF. Written as DNA, the CDR3 is TGTGCCAGCAGCCTAGGACTAGCGGGGTGGGAGACCCAGTACTTC.

A remark on this clone: This CDR3 is also generated by other DNA sequences in the sample. This chain connects TRBV5-4 to TRBJ2-3; 12 bases fit TRBD2. Losses at the gene ends were 5 bases for V and 4 bases for J; bases not matched to a gene: 14. CDR1 and CDR2 (germline): SGHNT, YYREEE (reference sequence). This CDR3 has 18 residues. The CDR3 region has the DNA TGTGCCAGCAGGCCCCGAGGTGGACTAGCGGGATCCCCAGATACGCAGTATTTT. This encodes CASRPRGGLAGSPDTQYF. Looking up the rest from reference TRBV5-4 and TRBJ2-3 gives the full variable domain: ETGVTQSPTHLIKTRGQQVTLRCSSQSGHNTVSWYQQALGQGPQFIFQYYREEENGRGNFPPRFSGLQFPNYSSELNVNALELDDSALYLCASRPRGGLAGSPDTQYFGPGTRLTVL.

The chain combines TRBV9 with TRBJ2-3; 8 bases agree with TRBD1. The CDR3 runs to 17 residues. Germline V gene sequence: CDR1 SGDLS, CDR2 YYNGEE. The junction had 11 bases not matched to a gene; V was cut back by 3 bases and J by 2 bases. CDR3 sequence: CASSGRTGFGFTDTQYF. In nucleotides, the CDR3 is TGTGCCAGCAGCGGTCGGACAGGGTTCGGTTTCACAGATACGCAGTATTTT.

The J gene is TRBJ2-5, the V gene TRBV28, with 7 bases identical to TRBD2. This CDR3 has 18 amino acids. CDR1 is MDHEN and CDR2 is SYDVKM in the germline V gene. The V gene end was trimmed by 7 bases and the J gene end by 5 bases; junction bases not matched to a gene: 22. The CDR3 bases are TGTGCCAGCACCCCTATTACAAGGGAGGGCATAATTGTTGAGACCCAGTACTTC. This translates into CASTPITREGIIVETQYF.

J is TRBJ1-5 and V is TRBV19; D is uncertain. The germline V gene encodes CDR1 LNHDA and CDR2 SQIVND (reference sequence). Between the trimmed V and J ends, which lost 4 bases and 0 bases, there was a span of 7 bases. The CDR3 contains 14 residues. In DNA form, the CDR3 reads TGTGCCAGTAGTAGAGGCCTTAGCAATCAGCCCCAGCATTTT. Translation: CASSRGLSNQPQHF.

The chain is built from TRBV7-3 and TRBJ1-1, with D perhaps matching TRBD1 (6 bases). Germline CDR1 reads SGHTA; CDR2 reads FQGTGA. The length of the CDR3 is 15 residues. The ends were cut back, 5 bases at V and 3 bases at J, with 16 bases in the middle. CDR3 sequence reads: CASSNGLSGDTEAFF. Here the CDR3 DNA reads TGTGCCAGCAGCAACGGCCTTTCAGGGGACACTGAAGCTTTCTTT.

J is TRBJ2-1 and V is TRBV27; the D gene is possibly TRBD2 (6 bases). Germline loops: CDR1 MNHEY, CDR2 SMNVEV (reference sequence). The CDR3 loop spans 15 amino acids. V lost 7 bases and J 6 bases, leaving 19 bases between the germline ends. The CDR3 loop is CASIPEGRRVNEQFF. The CDR3, as DNA: TGTGCCAGCATCCCCGAGGGTAGGAGGGTCAATGAGCAGTTCTTC.